What follows are 28 T cell receptor beta chains derived from one specimen sequenced in a study of blood T cell repertoires in COVID-19 (dated by TCRdb to 2020 to 2021). The library was obtained by the immunoSEQ multiplex PCR assay. TCRdb provides this immuneACCESS table in a form limited to in-frame rearrangements. Some clones are lacking; in checked studies, under half of them reflect an unresolved V gene, and why the rest are absent is not known. The sample contains roughly 260,000 clones, around nine tenths of them found a single time. Of the sample, 1.5% to 2% falls within the top ten clones. Source material: PBMCs or T cells enriched from blood (not recorded which). These receptors came from a woman in her late teens or twenties who had recovered from COVID-19.

This rearrangement joins TRBV7-9 to TRBJ1-1; 10 bases align to TRBD1. This CDR3 is built from 13 residues. The germline V gene has CDR1 SEHNR and CDR2 FQNEAQ (reference sequence). Losses at the gene ends were 3 bases for V and 6 bases for J; bases not matched to a gene: 1. CDR3 in amino acids: CASSFDRGPEAFF. As DNA, the CDR3 is TGTGCCAGCAGCTTTGACAGGGGGCCTGAAGCTTTCTTT.

The chain links TRBV5-1 to TRBJ1-2; 8 bases map to TRBD1. J was trimmed by 3 bases and V by 3 bases; bases with no gene match: 7. The CDR3 spans 15 residues. Germline V gene sequence: CDR1 SGHRS, CDR2 YFSETQ. In DNA form, the CDR3 reads TGCGCCAGCAGCTCAGACAGGGGATCACACTATGGCTACACCTTC. As protein: CASSSDRGSHYGYTF.

The rearrangement joins TRBV12-5 to TRBJ1-1; D not resolved. CDR3 length equals 13 residues. Trimming pared 5 bases from V and 9 bases from J, leaving 16 bases between. Germline V gives CDR1 LGHNT, CDR2 FRNRAP. The CDR3 is CASGIGPREKAFF. The CDR3 region has the DNA TGTGCTAGTGGTATCGGACCCCGGGAAAAAGCTTTCTTT.

This rearrangement joins TRBV6-5 to TRBJ1-1, with D maybe TRBD1 (6 bases). The CDR3 loop spans 11 amino acids. Germline CDR1 is MNHEY and CDR2 is SVGAGI. V was shortened by 6 bases and J by 12 bases, with 14 bases between the two germline ends. The CDR3 here is CASSRGQSTFF. The CDR3 DNA sequence: TGTGCCAGCAGCCGAGGACAGTCTACTTTCTTT.

The chain uses TRBV10-2 and TRBJ1-1, with a weak D call TRBD1 (5 bases). The CDR3 consists of 12 residues. The V end was cut by 8 bases, the J end by 13 bases, with 20 bases between. Germline values: CDR1 WSHSY, CDR2 SAAADI. The CDR3 bases are TGCGCCAGCGGAAGGCCCGACCGGGGGGGTTTCTTT. It is translated as CASGRPDRGGFF.

Note on this clone: Germline and junction disagree at one end, which may indicate a read error. This chain uses TRBV6-1 with TRBJ2-5, with a tentative D call TRBD1 (7 bases). Germline values: CDR1 MNHNS, CDR2 SASEGT. The CDR3 runs to 14 residues. In nucleotides, the CDR3 is TGTGCCAGCAGGGAAGGAGGGGGCCTGCAGACCCAGTACTTC. Protein: CASREGGGLQTQYF.

About this clone: The junction differs from germline at one of its ends, possibly a read error. The CDR3 bases are TGTGCCAGCAGCCAAGAGGGGAGGCTCTCCAACAATGAGCAGTTCTTC. This translates into CASSQEGRLSNNEQFF. The chain is built from TRBV4-2 and TRBJ2-1; TRBD2 might be the D (6 bases). The length of the CDR3 is 16 residues. CDR1 and CDR2 from the germline V gene are LGHNA and YNFKEQ.

The V call is TRBV10-3, the J call TRBJ1-5; TRBD1 matches at 8 bases. Germline loops: CDR1 ENHRY, CDR2 SYGVKD. J gave up 6 bases and V 10 bases, and 14 bases lay outside the gene matches. This CDR3 spans 15 amino acids. The CDR3 DNA follows: TGTGCCACCAACGCCGGACAGGGTAAGGGTCAGCCCCAGCATTTT. It yields the protein CATNAGQGKGQPQHF.

V usage is TRBV6-6 and J usage is TRBJ2-7; D remains ambiguous. Germline V gene data show CDR1 as MNHNY and CDR2 as SVGAGI (reference sequence). This CDR3 spans 13 amino acids. With 0 bases removed from V and 3 bases from J, the gap between germline ends came to 6 bases. The CDR3 is CASSYSAVYEQYF. The CDR3 DNA follows: TGTGCCAGCAGTTACTCGGCAGTCTACGAGCAGTACTTC.

The chain is built from TRBV10-2 and TRBJ1-5; weak D call: TRBD1 (6 bases). The CDR3 totals 17 residues. CDR1 WSHSY and CDR2 SAAADI come from the germline V gene. Trimming took 4 bases from V and 4 from J, leaving 20 bases between them. Here the CDR3 reads CASSAGHLSGSNQPQHF. CDR3 nucleotides: TGCGCCAGCAGTGCGGGACACCTTTCAGGGAGTAATCAGCCCCAGCATTTT.

This chain links TRBV4-2 with TRBJ1-1; D call uncertain. This CDR3 spans 12 amino acids. V was trimmed by 0 bases and J by 7 bases, leaving 6 bases between them. Germline V CDR1 and CDR2: LGHNA, YNFKEQ. The CDR3 sequence: CASSQDYGEAFF. The CDR3 DNA follows: TGTGCCAGCAGCCAAGATTACGGTGAAGCTTTCTTT.

CDR3 sequence (DNA): TGTGCCAGCCCTCCGACAGACTCGAACACCGGGGAGCTGTTTTTT. Its translation is CASPPTDSNTGELFF. The chain is built from TRBV6-4 and TRBJ2-2; the D gene is possibly TRBD1 (5 bases). With 8 bases removed from V and 0 bases from J, the gap between germline ends came to 13 bases. The CDR3 runs 15 residues. In germline, CDR1 is MRHNA, CDR2 SNTAGT.

This chain uses TRBV21-1 with TRBJ2-2; no check of the table's D call, TRBD1, against the DNA was made. TRBV21-1 counts as a pseudogene. The CDR3 is 16 amino acids. CDR3 nucleotides: TGTGCCAGCAGCAAACCCGGACAGGGGGTAACCGGGGAGCTGTTTTTT. It yields the protein CASSKPGQGVTGELFF.

The chain couples TRBV9 to TRBJ2-1; 8 nucleotides align to TRBD2. In germline, CDR1 is SGDLS, CDR2 YYNGEE. The length of the CDR3 is 15 residues. The ends lost 2 bases at V and 5 bases at J; junction bases unmatched: 6. The CDR3 spells CASSVGSGINNEQFF. The CDR3 DNA sequence: TGTGCCAGCAGCGTGGGTAGCGGGATTAACAATGAGCAGTTCTTC. The complete variable domain, with remaining parts taken from reference TRBV9 and TRBJ2-1, reads DSGVTQTPKHLITATGQRVTLRCSPRSGDLSVYWYQQSLDQGLQFLIQYYNGEERAKGNILERFSAQQFPDLHSELNLSSLELGDSALYFCASSVGSGINNEQFFGPGTRLTVL.

The CDR3 region has the DNA TGTGCCAGCAGCTTAGCGTCTAGCTACACCGGGGAGCTGTTTTTT. Its translation is CASSLASSYTGELFF. The chain combines TRBV7-8 with TRBJ2-2; D possibly corresponds to TRBD2 (5 bases). The CDR3 contains 15 residues. V was cut by 0 bases and J by 3 bases, with 8 bases left in between. Germline CDR1 is SGHVS and CDR2 is FQNEAQ.

J is TRBJ2-3 and V is TRBV11-2; tentatively, D is TRBD2 (6 bases). This CDR3 region has 16 residues. Germline CDR1 reads SGHAT; CDR2 reads FQNNGV. The V gene lost 4 bases and the J gene lost 2 bases, with 16 bases spanning the gap. The CDR3 loop reads CASSWGGGSHTDTQYF. The CDR3 bases are TGTGCCAGCAGCTGGGGTGGGGGGTCCCACACAGATACGCAGTATTTT.

This clone was seen once. J is TRBJ2-3 and V is TRBV28; 7 positions agree with TRBD1. After removal of 7 bases from V and 8 bases from J, the junction contained 9 bases not matched to a gene. Germline CDR1 MDHEN, CDR2 SYDVKM. The CDR3 extends over 13 amino acids. CDR3 coding DNA: TGTGCCAGCAACCGTGACAGGGATGTTACGCAGTATTTT. Residues: CASNRDRDVTQYF. Together with reference TRBV28 and TRBJ2-3, the CDR3 gives the full variable domain: DVKVTQSSRYLVKRTGEKVFLECVQDMDHENMFWYRQDPGLGLRLIYFSYDVKMKEKGDIPEGYSVSREKKERFSLILESASTNQTSMYLCASNRDRDVTQYFGPGTRLTVL.

The rearrangement links TRBV27 to TRBJ1-5, with 7 nucleotides matching TRBD1. The V and J ends lost 5 bases and 0 bases, in that order; junction bases with no gene match: 4. The germline gives CDR1 MNHEY, CDR2 SMNVEV (reference sequence). The CDR3 extends over 15 amino acids. The CDR3 sequence: CASSPQGFSNQPQHF. DNA for the CDR3: TGTGCCAGCAGTCCACAGGGGTTTAGCAATCAGCCCCAGCATTTT.

This rearrangement joins TRBV28 to TRBJ1-2; possible D gene TRBD1, 5 bases. The CDR3 spans 13 residues. V gave up 11 bases and J gave up 4 bases, with 17 bases separating them. Germline lookup yields CDR1 MDHEN and CDR2 SYDVKM. The CDR3 protein is CASRIGQIYGYTF. The CDR3 bases are TGTGCCTCTAGGATAGGACAAATCTATGGCTACACCTTC.

This clone has just one count. This rearrangement joins TRBV9 to TRBJ1-1; 7 bases match TRBD1. Germline V CDR1 and CDR2: SGDLS, YYNGEE. The CDR3 length is 14 residues. The V gene end was trimmed by 4 bases and the J gene end by 3 bases; junction bases not matched to a gene: 6. The CDR3 region is CASSPRQGDTEAFF. CDR3 nucleotides: TGTGCCAGCAGCCCACGACAGGGTGACACTGAAGCTTTCTTT. The whole variable domain, filled in from reference TRBV9 and TRBJ1-1, reads DSGVTQTPKHLITATGQRVTLRCSPRSGDLSVYWYQQSLDQGLQFLIQYYNGEERAKGNILERFSAQQFPDLHSELNLSSLELGDSALYFCASSPRQGDTEAFFGQGTRLTVV.

The chain employs TRBV28 and TRBJ2-3; D is possibly TRBD2 (6 bases). This CDR3 comprises 14 residues. The V gene lost 3 bases and the J gene lost 4 bases, with 11 bases spanning the gap. The V gene's germline CDR1 is MDHEN and CDR2 SYDVKM. CDR3 DNA: TGTGCCAGCAGTTTGGGCGGGAACGCAGATACGCAGTATTTT. Translation: CASSLGGNADTQYF.

The gene calls are TRBV2 and TRBJ1-2; D call uncertain. V lost 6 bases, J lost 2 bases, and 7 bases lay in between. Germline V lookup: CDR1 SNHLY, CDR2 FYNNEI. The CDR3 is 12 residues long. CDR3 region: CASREGNYGYTF. CDR3 nucleotides: TGTGCCAGCAGGGAGGGAAACTATGGCTACACCTTC.

The J gene is TRBJ1-2, the V gene TRBV7-9, with a weak D call TRBD1 (6 bases). In germline, CDR1 is SEHNR, CDR2 FQNEAQ (reference sequence). The CDR3 has 13 amino acids. Trimming cost V 6 bases and J 2 bases, with 10 bases left between them. The CDR3 DNA reads TGTGCCAGCAGTCGGACAGAGAACTATGGCTACACCTTC. It codes for CASSRTENYGYTF. Drawing the rest from reference TRBV7-9 and TRBJ1-2, the complete variable domain is DTGVSQNPRHKITKRGQNVTFRCDPISEHNRLYWYRQTLGQGPEFLTYFQNEAQLEKSRLLSDRFSAERPKGSFSTLEIQRTEQGDSAMYLCASSRTENYGYTFGSGTRLTVV.

The chain is built from TRBV18 and TRBJ1-1, with 10 bases matching TRBD1. This CDR3 contains 15 residues. Looked up from germline, CDR1 is KGHSH and CDR2 is LQKENI. J gave up 7 bases and V 3 bases, and 8 bases lay outside the gene matches. CDR3 protein: CASSPQTGGGIEAFF. The CDR3 DNA is TGTGCCAGCTCACCTCAGACAGGGGGCGGGATTGAAGCTTTCTTT.

The genes are TRBV11-3 and TRBJ1-1; 7 bases map to TRBD1. Germline V gene lookup returns CDR1 SGHNT and CDR2 YENEEA. CDR3 length equals 15 residues. After removal of 5 bases from V and 6 bases from J, the junction contained 12 bases not matched to a gene. The CDR3 coding sequence is TGTGCCAGCAGCCTCGTGGGGCAGGGGGAGTCTGAAGCTTTCTTT. Encoded protein: CASSLVGQGESEAFF.

This clone was detected only once. V and J are TRBV29-1 and TRBJ2-2, with D possibly TRBD1 on 7 matching bases. The CDR3 totals 14 residues. Germline CDR1 SQVTM, CDR2 ANQGSEA. Deletions cut 4 bases from V and 5 bases from J, with 14 bases between. DNA for the CDR3: TGCAGCGTTGCTCGGCAGGGGGGTACCGGGGAGCTGTTTTTT. Translation gives CSVARQGGTGELFF.

V and J are TRBV7-9 and TRBJ1-6; unclear D gene. Per germline, CDR1 SEHNR and CDR2 FQNEAQ (reference sequence). V lost 0 bases, J lost 10 bases, and 7 bases lay in between. The length of the CDR3 is 13 residues. Here the CDR3 reads CASSLAPGSPLHF. The CDR3 nucleotides are TGTGCCAGCAGCTTAGCTCCGGGATCACCCCTCCACTTT.

V is TRBV5-8 and J is TRBJ1-2, with unresolved D. The length of the CDR3 is 11 residues. Germline CDR1 SGHTS, CDR2 YDEGEE. Trimming pared 4 bases from V and 8 bases from J, leaving 9 bases between. The CDR3 DNA reads TGTGCCAGCAGCACTCGCTGGGGCTACACCTTC. As protein: CASSTRWGYTF.